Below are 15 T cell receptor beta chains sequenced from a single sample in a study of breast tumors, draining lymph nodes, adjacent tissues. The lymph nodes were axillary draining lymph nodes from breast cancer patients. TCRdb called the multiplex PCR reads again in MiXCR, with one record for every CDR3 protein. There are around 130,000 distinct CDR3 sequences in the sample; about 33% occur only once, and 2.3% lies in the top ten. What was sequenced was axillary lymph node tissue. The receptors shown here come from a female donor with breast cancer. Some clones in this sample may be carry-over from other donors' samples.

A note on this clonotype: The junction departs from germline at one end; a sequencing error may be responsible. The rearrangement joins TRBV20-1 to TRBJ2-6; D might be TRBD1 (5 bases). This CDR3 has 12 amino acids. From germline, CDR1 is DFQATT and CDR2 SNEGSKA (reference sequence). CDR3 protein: CSAVSGASVLSF. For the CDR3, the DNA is TGCAGTGCCGTATCTGGGGCCAGCGTCCTGTCTTTC.

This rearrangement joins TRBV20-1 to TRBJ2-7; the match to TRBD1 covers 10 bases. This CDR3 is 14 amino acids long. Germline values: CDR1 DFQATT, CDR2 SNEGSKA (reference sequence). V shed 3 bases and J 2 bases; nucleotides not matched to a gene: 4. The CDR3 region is CSASKTGGPYEQYF. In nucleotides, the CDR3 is TGCAGTGCTAGCAAGACAGGGGGCCCCTACGAGCAGTACTTC.

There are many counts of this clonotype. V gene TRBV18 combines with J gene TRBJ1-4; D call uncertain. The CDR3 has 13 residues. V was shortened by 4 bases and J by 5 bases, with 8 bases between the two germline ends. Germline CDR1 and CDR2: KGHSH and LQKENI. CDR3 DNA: TGTGCCAGCTCACTTCGGTTGAATGAAAAACTGTTTTTT. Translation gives CASSLRLNEKLFF.

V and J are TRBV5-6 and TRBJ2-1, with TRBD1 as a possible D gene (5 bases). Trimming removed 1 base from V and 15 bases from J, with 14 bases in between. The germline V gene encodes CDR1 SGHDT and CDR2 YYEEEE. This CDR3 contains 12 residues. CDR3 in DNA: TGTGCCAGCAGCTTGTTGACAGCAGAAACGTTCTTC. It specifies CASSLLTAETFF.

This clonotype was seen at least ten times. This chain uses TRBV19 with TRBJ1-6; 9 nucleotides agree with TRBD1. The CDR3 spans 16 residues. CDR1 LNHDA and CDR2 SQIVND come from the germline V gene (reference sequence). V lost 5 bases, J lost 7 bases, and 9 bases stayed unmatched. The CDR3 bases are TGTGCCAGTAGTGAACAGGGGGCGCGGAACAATTCACCCCTCCACTTT. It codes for CASSEQGARNNSPLHF.

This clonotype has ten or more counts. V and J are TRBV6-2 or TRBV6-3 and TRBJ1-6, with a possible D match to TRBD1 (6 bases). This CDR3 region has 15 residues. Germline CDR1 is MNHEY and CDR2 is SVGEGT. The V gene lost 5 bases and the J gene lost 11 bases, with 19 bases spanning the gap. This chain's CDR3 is CASSHLPDSVTPLHF. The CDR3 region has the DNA TGTGCCAGCAGTCACCTCCCGGACAGTGTAACACCCCTCCACTTT.

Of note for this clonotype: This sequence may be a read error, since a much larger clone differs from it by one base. The CDR3 DNA follows: TGTGCCAGCAGTCCCCGACTAGCGGGTTACACAGATACGCAGTATTTT. Amino acids: CASSPRLAGYTDTQYF. The chain recombines TRBV7-8 with TRBJ2-3, with TRBD2 matching 10 bases. In germline, CDR1 is SGHVS, CDR2 FQNEAQ. CDR3 length: 16 residues. J lost 2 bases, V lost 6 bases, and 8 bases had no gene match.

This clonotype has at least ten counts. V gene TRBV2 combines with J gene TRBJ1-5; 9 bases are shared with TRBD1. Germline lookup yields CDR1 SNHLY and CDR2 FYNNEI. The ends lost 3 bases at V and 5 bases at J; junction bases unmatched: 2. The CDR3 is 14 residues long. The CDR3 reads CASSDRTGDQPQHF. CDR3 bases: TGTGCCAGCAGTGATAGGACAGGGGATCAGCCCCAGCATTTT.

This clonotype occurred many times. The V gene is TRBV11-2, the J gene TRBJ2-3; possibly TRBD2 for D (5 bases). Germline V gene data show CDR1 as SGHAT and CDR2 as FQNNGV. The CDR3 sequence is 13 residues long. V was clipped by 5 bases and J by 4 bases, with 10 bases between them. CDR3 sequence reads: CASSLGEPDTQYF. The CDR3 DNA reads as TGTGCCAGCAGCCTCGGGGAACCAGATACGCAGTATTTT. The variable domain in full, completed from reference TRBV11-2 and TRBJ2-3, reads EAGVAQSPRYKIIEKRQSVAFWCNPISGHATLYWYQQILGQGPKLLIQFQNNGVVDDSQLPKDRFSAERLKGVDSTLKIQPAKLEDSAVYLCASSLGEPDTQYFGPGTRLTVL.

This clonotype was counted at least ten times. The CDR3 nucleotides read TGTGCCACCAGTGAGGTCCCGGGACAGGGCCCTAATGAAAAACTGTTTTTT. It encodes CATSEVPGQGPNEKLFF. The genes are TRBV24-1 and TRBJ1-4; 9 bases line up with TRBD1. J was trimmed by 3 bases and V by 4 bases; bases with no gene match: 8. The V gene's germline CDR1 is KGHDR and CDR2 SFDVKD. The CDR3 is 17 residues long.

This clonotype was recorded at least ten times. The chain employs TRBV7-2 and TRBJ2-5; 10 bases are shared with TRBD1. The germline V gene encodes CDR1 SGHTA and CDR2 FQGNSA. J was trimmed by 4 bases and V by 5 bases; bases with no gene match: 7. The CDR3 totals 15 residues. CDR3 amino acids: CASSLPTGGVETQYF. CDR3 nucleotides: TGTGCCAGCAGCCTGCCGACAGGGGGCGTAGAGACCCAGTACTTC.

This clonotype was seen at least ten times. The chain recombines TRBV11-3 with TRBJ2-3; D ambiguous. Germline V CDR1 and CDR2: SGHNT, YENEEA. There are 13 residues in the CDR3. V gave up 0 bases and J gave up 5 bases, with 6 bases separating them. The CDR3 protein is CASSLDFQDTQYF. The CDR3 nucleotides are TGTGCCAGCAGCTTAGACTTTCAAGATACGCAGTATTTT.

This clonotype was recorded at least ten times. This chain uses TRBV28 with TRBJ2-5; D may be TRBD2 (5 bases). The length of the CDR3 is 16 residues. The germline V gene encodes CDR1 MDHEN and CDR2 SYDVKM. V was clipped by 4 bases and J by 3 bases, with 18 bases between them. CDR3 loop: CASSSPTAEAKETQYF. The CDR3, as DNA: TGTGCCAGCAGTTCCCCCACCGCGGAGGCTAAAGAGACCCAGTACTTC. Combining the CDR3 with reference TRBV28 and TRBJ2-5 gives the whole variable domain DVKVTQSSRYLVKRTGEKVFLECVQDMDHENMFWYRQDPGLGLRLIYFSYDVKMKEKGDIPEGYSVSREKKERFSLILESASTNQTSMYLCASSSPTAEAKETQYFGPGTRLLVL.

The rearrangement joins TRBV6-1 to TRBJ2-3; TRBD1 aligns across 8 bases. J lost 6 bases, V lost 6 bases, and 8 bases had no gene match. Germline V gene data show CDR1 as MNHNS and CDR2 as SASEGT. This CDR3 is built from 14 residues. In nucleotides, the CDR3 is TGTGCCAGCAGACGCAGGGGGCTCGATGATACGCAGTATTTT. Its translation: CASRRRGLDDTQYF.

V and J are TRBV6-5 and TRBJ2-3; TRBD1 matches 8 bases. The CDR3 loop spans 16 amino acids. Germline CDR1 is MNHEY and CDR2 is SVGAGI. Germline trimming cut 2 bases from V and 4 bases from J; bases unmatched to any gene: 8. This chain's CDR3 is CASSYAGTGKADTQYF. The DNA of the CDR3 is TGTGCCAGCAGTTACGCCGGGACAGGAAAAGCAGATACGCAGTATTTT.